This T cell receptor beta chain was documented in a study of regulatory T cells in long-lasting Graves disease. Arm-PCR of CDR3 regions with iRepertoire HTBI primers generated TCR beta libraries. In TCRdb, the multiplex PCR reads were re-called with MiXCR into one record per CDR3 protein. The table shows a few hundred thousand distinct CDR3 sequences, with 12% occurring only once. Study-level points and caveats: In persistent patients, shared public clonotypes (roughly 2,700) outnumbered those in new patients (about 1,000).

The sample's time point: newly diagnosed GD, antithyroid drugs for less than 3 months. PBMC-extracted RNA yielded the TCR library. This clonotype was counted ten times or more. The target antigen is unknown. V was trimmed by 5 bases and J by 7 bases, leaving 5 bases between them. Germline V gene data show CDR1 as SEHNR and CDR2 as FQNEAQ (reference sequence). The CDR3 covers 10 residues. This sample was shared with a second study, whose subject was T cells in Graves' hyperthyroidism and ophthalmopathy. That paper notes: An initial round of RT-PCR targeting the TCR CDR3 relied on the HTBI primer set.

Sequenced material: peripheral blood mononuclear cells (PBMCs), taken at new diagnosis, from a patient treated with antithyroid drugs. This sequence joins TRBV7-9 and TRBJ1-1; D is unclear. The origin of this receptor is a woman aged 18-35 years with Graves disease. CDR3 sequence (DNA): TGTGCCAGCAGCGCGGGTGAAGCTTTCTTT. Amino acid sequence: CASSAGEAFF.